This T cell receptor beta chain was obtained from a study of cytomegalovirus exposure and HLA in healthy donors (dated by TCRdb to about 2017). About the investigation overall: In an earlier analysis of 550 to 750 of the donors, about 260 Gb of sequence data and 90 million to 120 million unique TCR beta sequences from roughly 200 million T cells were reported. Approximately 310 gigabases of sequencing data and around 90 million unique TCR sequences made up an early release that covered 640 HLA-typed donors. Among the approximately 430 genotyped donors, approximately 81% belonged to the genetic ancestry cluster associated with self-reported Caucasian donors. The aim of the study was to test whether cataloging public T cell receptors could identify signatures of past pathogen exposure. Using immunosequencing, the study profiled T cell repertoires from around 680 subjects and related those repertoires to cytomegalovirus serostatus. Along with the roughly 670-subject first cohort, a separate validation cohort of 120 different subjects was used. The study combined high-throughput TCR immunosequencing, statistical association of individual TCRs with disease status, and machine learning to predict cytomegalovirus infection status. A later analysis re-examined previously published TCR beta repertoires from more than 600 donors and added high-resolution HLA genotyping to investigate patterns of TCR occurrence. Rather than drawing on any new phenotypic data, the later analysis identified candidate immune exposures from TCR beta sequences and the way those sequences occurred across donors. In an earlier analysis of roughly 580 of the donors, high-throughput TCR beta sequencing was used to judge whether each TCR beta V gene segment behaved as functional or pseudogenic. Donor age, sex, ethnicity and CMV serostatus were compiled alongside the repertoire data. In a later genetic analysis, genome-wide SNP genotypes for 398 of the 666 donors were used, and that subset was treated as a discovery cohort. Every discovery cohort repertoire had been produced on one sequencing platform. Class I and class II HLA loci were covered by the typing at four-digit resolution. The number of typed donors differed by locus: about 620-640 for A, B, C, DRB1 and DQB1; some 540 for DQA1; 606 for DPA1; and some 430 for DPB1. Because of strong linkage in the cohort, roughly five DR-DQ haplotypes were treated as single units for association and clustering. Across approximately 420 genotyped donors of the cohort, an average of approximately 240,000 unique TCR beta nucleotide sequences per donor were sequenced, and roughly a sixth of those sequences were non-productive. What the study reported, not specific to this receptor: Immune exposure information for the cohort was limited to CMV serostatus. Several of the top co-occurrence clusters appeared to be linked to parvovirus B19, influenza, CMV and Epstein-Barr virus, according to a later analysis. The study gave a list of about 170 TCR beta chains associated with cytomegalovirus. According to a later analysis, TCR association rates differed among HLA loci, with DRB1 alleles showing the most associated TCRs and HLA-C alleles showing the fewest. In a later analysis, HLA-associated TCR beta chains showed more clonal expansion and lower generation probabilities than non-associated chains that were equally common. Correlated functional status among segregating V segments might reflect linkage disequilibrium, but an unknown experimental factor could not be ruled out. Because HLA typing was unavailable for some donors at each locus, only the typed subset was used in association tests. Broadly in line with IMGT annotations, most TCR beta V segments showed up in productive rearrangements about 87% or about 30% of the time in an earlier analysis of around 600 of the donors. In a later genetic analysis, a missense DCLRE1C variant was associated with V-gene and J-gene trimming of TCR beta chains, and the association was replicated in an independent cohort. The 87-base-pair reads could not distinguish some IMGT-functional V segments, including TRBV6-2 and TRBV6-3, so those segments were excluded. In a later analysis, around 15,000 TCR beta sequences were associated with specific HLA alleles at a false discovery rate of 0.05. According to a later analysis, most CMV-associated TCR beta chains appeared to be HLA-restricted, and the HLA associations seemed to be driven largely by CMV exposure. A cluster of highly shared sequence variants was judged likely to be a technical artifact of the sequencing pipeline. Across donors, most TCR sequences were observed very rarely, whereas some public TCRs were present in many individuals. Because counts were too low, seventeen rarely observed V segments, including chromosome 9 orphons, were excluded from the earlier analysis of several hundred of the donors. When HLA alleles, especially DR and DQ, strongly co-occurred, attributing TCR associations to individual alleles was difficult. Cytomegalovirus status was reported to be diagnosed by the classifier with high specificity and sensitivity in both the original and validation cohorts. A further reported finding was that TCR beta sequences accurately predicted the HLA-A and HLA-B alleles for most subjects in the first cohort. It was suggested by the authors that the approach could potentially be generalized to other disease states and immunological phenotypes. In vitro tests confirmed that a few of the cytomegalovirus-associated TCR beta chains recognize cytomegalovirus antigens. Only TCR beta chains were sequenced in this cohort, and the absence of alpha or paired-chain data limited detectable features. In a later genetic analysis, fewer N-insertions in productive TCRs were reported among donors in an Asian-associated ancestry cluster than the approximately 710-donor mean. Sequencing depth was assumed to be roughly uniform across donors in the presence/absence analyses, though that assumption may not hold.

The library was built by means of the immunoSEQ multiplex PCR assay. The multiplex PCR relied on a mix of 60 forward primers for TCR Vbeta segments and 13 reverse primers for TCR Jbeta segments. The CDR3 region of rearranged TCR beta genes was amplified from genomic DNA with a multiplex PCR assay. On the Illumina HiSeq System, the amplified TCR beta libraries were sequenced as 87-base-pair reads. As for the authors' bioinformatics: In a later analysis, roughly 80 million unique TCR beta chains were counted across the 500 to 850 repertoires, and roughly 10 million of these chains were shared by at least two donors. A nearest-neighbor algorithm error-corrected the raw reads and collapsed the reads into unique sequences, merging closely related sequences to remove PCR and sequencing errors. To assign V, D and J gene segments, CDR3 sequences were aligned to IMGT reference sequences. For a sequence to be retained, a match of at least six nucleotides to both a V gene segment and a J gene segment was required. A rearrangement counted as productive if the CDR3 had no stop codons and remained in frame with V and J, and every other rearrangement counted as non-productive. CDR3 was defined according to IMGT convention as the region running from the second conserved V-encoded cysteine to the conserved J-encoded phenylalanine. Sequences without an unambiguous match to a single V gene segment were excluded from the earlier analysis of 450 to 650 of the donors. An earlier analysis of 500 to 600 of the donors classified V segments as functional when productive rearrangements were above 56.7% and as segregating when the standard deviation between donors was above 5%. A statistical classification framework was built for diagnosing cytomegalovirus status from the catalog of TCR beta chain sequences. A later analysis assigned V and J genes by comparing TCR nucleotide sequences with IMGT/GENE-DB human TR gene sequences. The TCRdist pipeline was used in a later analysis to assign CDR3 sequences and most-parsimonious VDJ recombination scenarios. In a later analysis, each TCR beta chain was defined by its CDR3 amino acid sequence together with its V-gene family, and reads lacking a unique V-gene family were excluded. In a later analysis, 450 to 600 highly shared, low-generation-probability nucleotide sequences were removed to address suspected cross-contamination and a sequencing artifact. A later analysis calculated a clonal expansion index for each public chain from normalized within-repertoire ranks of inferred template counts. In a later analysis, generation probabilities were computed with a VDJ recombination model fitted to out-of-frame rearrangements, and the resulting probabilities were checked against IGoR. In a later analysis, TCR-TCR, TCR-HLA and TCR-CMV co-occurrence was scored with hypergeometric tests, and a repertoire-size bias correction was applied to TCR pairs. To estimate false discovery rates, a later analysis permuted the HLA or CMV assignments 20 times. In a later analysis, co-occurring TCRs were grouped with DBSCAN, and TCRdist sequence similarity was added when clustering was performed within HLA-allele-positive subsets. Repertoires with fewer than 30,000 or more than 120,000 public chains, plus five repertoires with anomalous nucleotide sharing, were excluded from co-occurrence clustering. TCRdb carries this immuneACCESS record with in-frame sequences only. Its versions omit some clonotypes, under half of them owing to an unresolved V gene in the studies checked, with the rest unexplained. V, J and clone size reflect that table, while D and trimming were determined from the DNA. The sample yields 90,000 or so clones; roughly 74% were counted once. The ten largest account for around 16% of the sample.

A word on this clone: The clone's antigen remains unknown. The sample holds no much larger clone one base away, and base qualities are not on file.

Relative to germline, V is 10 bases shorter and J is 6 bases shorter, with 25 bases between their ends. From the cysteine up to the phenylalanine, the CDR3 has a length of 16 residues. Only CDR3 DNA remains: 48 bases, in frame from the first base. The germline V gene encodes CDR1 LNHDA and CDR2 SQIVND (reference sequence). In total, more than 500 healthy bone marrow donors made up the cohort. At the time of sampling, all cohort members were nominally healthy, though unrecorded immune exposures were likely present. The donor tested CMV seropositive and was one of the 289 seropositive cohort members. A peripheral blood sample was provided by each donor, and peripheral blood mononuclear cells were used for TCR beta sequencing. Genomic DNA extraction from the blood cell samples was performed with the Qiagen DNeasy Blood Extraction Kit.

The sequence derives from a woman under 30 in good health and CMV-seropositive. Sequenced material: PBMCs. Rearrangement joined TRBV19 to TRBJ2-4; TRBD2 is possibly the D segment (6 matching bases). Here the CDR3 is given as CATNGRGGTDGNIQYF. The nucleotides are TGTGCCACCAACGGACGGGGCGGGACTGATGGAAACATTCAGTACTTC.